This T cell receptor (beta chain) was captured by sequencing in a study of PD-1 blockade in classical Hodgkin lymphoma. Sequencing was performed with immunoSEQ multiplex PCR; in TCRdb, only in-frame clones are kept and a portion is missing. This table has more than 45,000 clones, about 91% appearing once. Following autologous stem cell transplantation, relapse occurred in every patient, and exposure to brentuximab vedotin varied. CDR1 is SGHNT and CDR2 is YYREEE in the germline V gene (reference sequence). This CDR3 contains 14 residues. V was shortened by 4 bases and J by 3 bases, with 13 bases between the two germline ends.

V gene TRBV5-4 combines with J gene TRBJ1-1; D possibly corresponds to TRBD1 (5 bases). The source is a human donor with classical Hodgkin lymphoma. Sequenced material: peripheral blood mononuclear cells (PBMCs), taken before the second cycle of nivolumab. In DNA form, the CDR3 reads TGTGCCAGCAGCGGCGGGGGAACGGACACTGAAGCTTTCTTT. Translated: CASSGGGTDTEAFF. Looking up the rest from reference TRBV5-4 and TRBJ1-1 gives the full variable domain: ETGVTQSPTHLIKTRGQQVTLRCSSQSGHNTVSWYQQALGQGPQFIFQYYREEENGRGNFPPRFSGLQFPNYSSELNVNALELDDSALYLCASSGGGTDTEAFFGQGTRLTVV.